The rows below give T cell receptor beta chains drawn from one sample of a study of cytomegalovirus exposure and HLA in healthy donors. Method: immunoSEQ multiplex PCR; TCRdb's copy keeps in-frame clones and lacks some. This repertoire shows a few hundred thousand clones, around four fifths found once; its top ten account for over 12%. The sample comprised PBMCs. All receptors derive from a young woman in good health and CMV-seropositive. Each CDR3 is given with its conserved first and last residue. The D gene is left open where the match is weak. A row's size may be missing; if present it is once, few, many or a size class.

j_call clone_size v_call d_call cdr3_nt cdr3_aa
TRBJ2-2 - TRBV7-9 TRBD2 TGTGCCAGCAGCTTCGGGACTAGCGGGATTGTAAACACCGGGGAGCTGTTTTTT CASSFGTSGIVNTGELFF
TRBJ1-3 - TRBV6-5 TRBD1 TGTGCCAGCGGAAGGGACAGCAACTCTGGAAACACCATATATTTT CASGRDSNSGNTIYF
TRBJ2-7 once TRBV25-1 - TGTGCCAGCAGTGTACCGGGACAAGAGACCGGGGAGCAGTACTTC CASSVPGQETGEQYF
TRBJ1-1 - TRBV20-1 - TGCAGTGCTCGACAGTGGACTGAAGCTTTCTTT CSARQWTEAFF
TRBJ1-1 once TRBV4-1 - TGCGCCAGCATAGGCCTGAACACTGAAGCTTTCTTT CASIGLNTEAFF
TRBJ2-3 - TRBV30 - TGTGCCTGGGCGACAGCTGATACGCAGTATTTT CAWATADTQYF
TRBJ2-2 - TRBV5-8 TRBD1 TGTGCCAGCAGCTTGGGGGACAGGGGAAACACCGGGGAGCTGTTTTTT CASSLGDRGNTGELFF
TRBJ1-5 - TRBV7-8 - TGTGCCAGCAGCCAGACCTCGCGGGGGGGTGGCAATCAGCCCCAGCATTTT CASSQTSRGGGNQPQHF
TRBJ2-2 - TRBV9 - TGTGCCAGCAGCGTAGACGTGGTGGGGGAGCTGTTTTTT CASSVDVVGELFF
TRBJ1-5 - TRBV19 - TGTGCCAGTAGTATAAGACTCTATAGCAATCAGCCCCAGCATTTT CASSIRLYSNQPQHF
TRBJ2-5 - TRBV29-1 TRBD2 TGCAGCGTTTCTAGCGGGCAAGAGACCCAGTACTTC CSVSSGQETQYF
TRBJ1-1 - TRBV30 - TGTGCCTACCGTCGGGCGAATGAAGCTTTCTTT CAYRRANEAFF
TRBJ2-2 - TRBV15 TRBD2 TGTGCCACCAGCAGAACGACTAGCGGGAGGGGGAACACCGGGGAGCTGTTTTTT CATSRTTSGRGNTGELFF
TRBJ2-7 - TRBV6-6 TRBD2 TGTGCCAGCAGCATTACTAGCGGGGGTTCCTACGAGCAGTACTTC CASSITSGGSYEQYF
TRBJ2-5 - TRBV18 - TGTGCCAGCACAGAACGGGGTTCAGAGACCCAGTACTTC CASTERGSETQYF
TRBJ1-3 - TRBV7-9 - TGTGCCAGCAGCTTAGTCCAGGGTCCTGGAAACACCATATATTTT CASSLVQGPGNTIYF
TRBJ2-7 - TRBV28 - TGTGCCAGCAGTCCCCTGGACTACCACGAGCAGTACTTC CASSPLDYHEQYF
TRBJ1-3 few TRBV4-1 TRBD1 TGCGCCAGCAGCTTCCAGGGGGAAGGAAACACCATATATTTT CASSFQGEGNTIYF
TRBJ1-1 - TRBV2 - TGTGCCAGCCAAGGGAATATGAACACTGAAGCTTTCTTT CASQGNMNTEAFF
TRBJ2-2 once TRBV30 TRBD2 TGTGCCTGGGAGAATTTAGCGGGAGGTTACGTCGGGGAGCTGTTTTTT CAWENLAGGYVGELFF
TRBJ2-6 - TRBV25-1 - TGTGCCAGCAGTGAACCCCACTCTGGGGCCAACGTCCTGACTTTC CASSEPHSGANVLTF
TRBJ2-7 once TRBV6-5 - TGTGCCAGCAGTTACTCGGGGGATAGCTACGAGCAGTACTTC CASSYSGDSYEQYF
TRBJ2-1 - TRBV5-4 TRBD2 TGTGCCAGCAGCTGGGGGACTAGCGAAGACAATGAGCAGTTCTTC CASSWGTSEDNEQFF
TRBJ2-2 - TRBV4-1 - TGCGCCAGCAGCGTGGGACTGAACACCGGGGAGCTGTTTTTT CASSVGLNTGELFF
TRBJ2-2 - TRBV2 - TGTGCCAGCATGCATTGGGGCACCGGGGAGCTGTTTTTT CASMHWGTGELFF
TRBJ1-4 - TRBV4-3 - TGCGCCAGCAGCCAAGTCACGGACACTAATGAAAAACTGTTTTTT CASSQVTDTNEKLFF
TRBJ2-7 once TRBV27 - TGTGCCAGCAGCCTACAGGGACTGTACTACGAGCAGTACTTC CASSLQGLYYEQYF
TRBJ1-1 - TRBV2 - TGTGCCAGCACCCCGGGCCATTTGAACACTGAAGCTTTCTTT CASTPGHLNTEAFF
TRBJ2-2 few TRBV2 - TGTGCCAGCACAGGGGTTCCTCGGGAGCTGTTTTTT CASTGVPRELFF